The clone carrying this T cell receptor (beta chain) was recorded a few times. Its specificity is unknown. TCRdb reprocessed the 5' RACE reads via MiXCR and lists one record per CDR3 protein. This sample carries about 520,000 distinct CDR3 sequences, less than 25% of them seen once, and the ten largest clones take roughly 0.9%. This sample stems from a study of identical twins. Findings and limits, study-wide: Fewer insertions were carried by abundant cord blood beta clonotypes, but none was seen in memory repertoires. Monozygotic twins shared more out-of-frame TCR alpha than recombination models predicted. Zero-insertion analyses were open to partial confounding by invariant MAIT and iNKT cells.

The J segment lost 7 bases and the V segment lost 7 bases, leaving 8 bases of the junction unmatched. The CDR3 totals 14 residues. Germline V gene data show CDR1 as ENHRY and CDR2 as SYGVKD. The same sample was also used in a study of T cells expressing NK-cell markers. That report adds: Cells sorted as CD3+CD56+NKG2C+, CD3+CD56+NKG2C- and CD3+CD56-NKG2C+ T cells supplied the TCR beta repertoires.

V is TRBV10-3 and J is TRBJ2-1; TRBD2 matches at 9 bases. Sequenced input: CD4+ T cells sorted from blood. This TCR derives from a woman aged 18-35 years in good health. This CDR3 is CAITGGGGLNEQFF. The CDR3 coding sequence is TGTGCCATCACAGGCGGGGGGGGTCTGAATGAGCAGTTCTTC.